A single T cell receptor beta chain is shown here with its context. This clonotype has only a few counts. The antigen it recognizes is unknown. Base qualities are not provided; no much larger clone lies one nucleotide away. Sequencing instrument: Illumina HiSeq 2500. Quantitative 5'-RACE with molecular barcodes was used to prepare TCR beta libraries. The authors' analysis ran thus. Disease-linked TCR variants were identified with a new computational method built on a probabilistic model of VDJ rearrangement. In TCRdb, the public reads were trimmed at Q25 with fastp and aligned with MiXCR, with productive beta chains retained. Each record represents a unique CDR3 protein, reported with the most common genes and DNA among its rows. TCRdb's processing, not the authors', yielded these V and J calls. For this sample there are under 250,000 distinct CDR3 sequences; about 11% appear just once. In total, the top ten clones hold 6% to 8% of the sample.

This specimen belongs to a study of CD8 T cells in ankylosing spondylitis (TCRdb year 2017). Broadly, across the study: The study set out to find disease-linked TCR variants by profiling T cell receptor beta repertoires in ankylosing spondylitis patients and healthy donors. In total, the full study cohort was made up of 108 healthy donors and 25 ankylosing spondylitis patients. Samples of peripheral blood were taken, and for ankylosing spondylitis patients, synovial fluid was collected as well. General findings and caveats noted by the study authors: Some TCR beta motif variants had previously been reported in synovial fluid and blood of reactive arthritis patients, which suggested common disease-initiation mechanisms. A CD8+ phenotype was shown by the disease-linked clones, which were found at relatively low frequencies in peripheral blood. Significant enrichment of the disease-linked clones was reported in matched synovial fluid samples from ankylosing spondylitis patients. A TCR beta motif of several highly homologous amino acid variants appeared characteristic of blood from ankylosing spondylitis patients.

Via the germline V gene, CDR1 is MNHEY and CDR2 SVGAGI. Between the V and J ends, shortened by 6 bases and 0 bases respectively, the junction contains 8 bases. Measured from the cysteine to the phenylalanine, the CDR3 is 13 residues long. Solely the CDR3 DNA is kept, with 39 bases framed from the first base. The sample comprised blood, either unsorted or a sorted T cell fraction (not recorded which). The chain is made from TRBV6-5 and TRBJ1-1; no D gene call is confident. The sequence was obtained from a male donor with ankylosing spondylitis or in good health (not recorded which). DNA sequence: TGTGCCAGCAGGCGTGAAGTGAACACTGAAGCTTTCTTT. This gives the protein CASRREVNTEAFF.